A selection of T cell receptor beta chains follows, all from one sample in a study of HIV-infected children after antiretroviral therapy interruption. From the 3' RACE reads, TCRdb called clonotypes with MiXCR, one entry per CDR3 protein. The repertoire has approximately 96,000 distinct CDR3 sequences, about 6.9% of them found once; the top ten carry about 1.1%. Sample: CD45RA+ CD4+ T cells from PBMCs, pooled from several time points, taken from a donor given antiretroviral therapy, either interrupted or continuous. The receptors shown here come from a pool of human donors with HIV. CDR3s include the opening cysteine and the closing phenylalanine or tryptophan. The order of the fields is CDR3 length, clone size, V gene, J gene, D gene, CDR3 DNA, CDR3 protein. D genes are given only for firm matches. Where a row states a size, it is once, few, many or the class of an expanded clone; other rows omit it.

cdr3_length: 13; clone_size: many; v_call: TRBV18; j_call: TRBJ1-2; d_call: TRBD1; cdr3_nt: TGTGCCAGCTCACGGGGACAGCCACTTGCCTACACCTTC; cdr3_aa: CASSRGQPLAYTF
cdr3_length: 16; clone_size: .; v_call: TRBV29-1; j_call: TRBJ2-1; d_call: TRBD2; cdr3_nt: TGCAGCGTTGAGGGAGGACTAGCGGGAGGGGTAAATGAGCAGTTCTTC; cdr3_aa: CSVEGGLAGGVNEQFF
cdr3_length: 17; clone_size: many; v_call: TRBV7-6; j_call: TRBJ1-1; d_call: .; cdr3_nt: TGTGCCAGCAGCTCCCTCCGGGGTAAGGGTCTCAACACTGAAGCTTTCTTT; cdr3_aa: CASSSLRGKGLNTEAFF
cdr3_length: 13; clone_size: many; v_call: TRBV30; j_call: TRBJ2-2; d_call: .; cdr3_nt: TGTGCCTGGAGTCCGAGTAACACCGGGGAGCTGTTTTTT; cdr3_aa: CAWSPSNTGELFF
cdr3_length: 15; clone_size: many; v_call: TRBV7-3; j_call: TRBJ2-3; d_call: TRBD1; cdr3_nt: TGTGCCAGCAGCCCCGGGACAGGGGGCGCAGATACGCAGTATTTT; cdr3_aa: CASSPGTGGADTQYF
cdr3_length: 16; clone_size: many; v_call: TRBV7-2; j_call: TRBJ2-4; d_call: TRBD2; cdr3_nt: TGTGCCAGCAGCCCTCCGGTGGGGGGGGCCAAAAACATTCAGTACTTC; cdr3_aa: CASSPPVGGAKNIQYF
cdr3_length: 11; clone_size: many; v_call: TRBV19; j_call: TRBJ2-1; d_call: .; cdr3_nt: TGTGCCAGTAGAAGGTGGGATGAGCAGTTCTTC; cdr3_aa: CASRRWDEQFF
cdr3_length: 14; clone_size: few; v_call: TRBV7-3; j_call: TRBJ2-7; d_call: .; cdr3_nt: TGTGCCAGCAGCCAGACGACAGGACCCTACGGGCAGTACTTC; cdr3_aa: CASSQTTGPYGQYF
cdr3_length: 12; clone_size: many; v_call: TRBV3-1; j_call: TRBJ2-7; d_call: .; cdr3_nt: TGTGCCAGCAGCGGGAAGCCCTACGAGCAGTACTTC; cdr3_aa: CASSGKPYEQYF
cdr3_length: 13; clone_size: .; v_call: TRBV29-1; j_call: TRBJ1-1; d_call: .; cdr3_nt: TGCAGCGTTGAACGTCAGTCGAACACTGAAGCTTTCTTT; cdr3_aa: CSVERQSNTEAFF
cdr3_length: 13; clone_size: many; v_call: TRBV5-1; j_call: TRBJ2-7; d_call: .; cdr3_nt: TGCGCCAGCAGCCCTGCAGGGCCCTACGAGCAGTACTTC; cdr3_aa: CASSPAGPYEQYF
cdr3_length: 15; clone_size: .; v_call: TRBV12-3/TRBV12-4; j_call: TRBJ1-3; d_call: .; cdr3_nt: TGTGCCAGCAGTTTCTCCCCAGGCTCTGGAAACACCATATATTTT; cdr3_aa: CASSFSPGSGNTIYF
cdr3_length: 17; clone_size: many; v_call: TRBV6-5; j_call: TRBJ1-6; d_call: TRBD1; cdr3_nt: TGTGCCAGCAGTTACTCAAGTTCCGGGACAGGGATTTCACCCCTCCACTTT; cdr3_aa: CASSYSSSGTGISPLHF
cdr3_length: 15; clone_size: many; v_call: TRBV7-9; j_call: TRBJ1-2; d_call: .; cdr3_nt: TGTGCCAGCAGCACCGGGGACACCCCGAGGGATGGCTACACCTTC; cdr3_aa: CASSTGDTPRDGYTF
cdr3_length: 12; clone_size: many; v_call: TRBV14; j_call: TRBJ1-2; d_call: .; cdr3_nt: TGTGCCAGCAGCCAATCAAGGGCTGGCTACACCTTC; cdr3_aa: CASSQSRAGYTF
cdr3_length: 14; clone_size: few; v_call: TRBV5-1; j_call: TRBJ2-3; d_call: .; cdr3_nt: TGCGCCAGCACCGGTGGGGGTATCACAGATACGCAGTATTTT; cdr3_aa: CASTGGGITDTQYF
cdr3_length: 15; clone_size: few; v_call: TRBV6-1; j_call: TRBJ1-1; d_call: .; cdr3_nt: TGTGCCAGCAGTTACCTCTACGGGGGGGACACTGAAGCTTTCTTT; cdr3_aa: CASSYLYGGDTEAFF
cdr3_length: 17; clone_size: many; v_call: TRBV12-5; j_call: TRBJ2-3; d_call: .; cdr3_nt: TGTGCTAGTGGTTTGGCACCTAAAGGACAGAGGTCACATACGCAGTATTTT; cdr3_aa: CASGLAPKGQRSHTQYF
cdr3_length: 14; clone_size: few; v_call: TRBV20-1; j_call: TRBJ2-3; d_call: .; cdr3_nt: TGCAGTGCTAGAGCGGGGCCAAGCACAGATACGCAGTATTTT; cdr3_aa: CSARAGPSTDTQYF
cdr3_length: 14; clone_size: many; v_call: TRBV19; j_call: TRBJ1-2; d_call: TRBD1; cdr3_nt: TGTGCCAGTAGTACCTCGGACAGGAGGGATGGCTACACCTTC; cdr3_aa: CASSTSDRRDGYTF
cdr3_length: 15; clone_size: many; v_call: TRBV5-1; j_call: TRBJ2-5; d_call: TRBD1; cdr3_nt: TGCGCCAGCAGCATACAACCGGGACAGCAAGAGACCCAGTACTTC; cdr3_aa: CASSIQPGQQETQYF
cdr3_length: 11; clone_size: many; v_call: TRBV20-1; j_call: TRBJ1-1; d_call: .; cdr3_nt: TGCAGTGCTAGAAAAGAAGGACAGGCTTTCTTT; cdr3_aa: CSARKEGQAFF
cdr3_length: 17; clone_size: many; v_call: TRBV9; j_call: TRBJ1-2; d_call: .; cdr3_nt: TGTGCCAGCAGCGTAGAACCGCAGGTCATTTCCAACTATGGCTACACCTTC; cdr3_aa: CASSVEPQVISNYGYTF
cdr3_length: 15; clone_size: many; v_call: TRBV19; j_call: TRBJ2-2; d_call: TRBD2; cdr3_nt: TGTGCCAGTAGTATACTAGCGGGGGCAGTCGGGGAGCTGTTTTTT; cdr3_aa: CASSILAGAVGELFF
cdr3_length: 15; clone_size: many; v_call: TRBV20-1; j_call: TRBJ2-5; d_call: .; cdr3_nt: TGCAGTGCTAGAGGTTCGCGGACTTATGGGGAGACCCAGTACTTC; cdr3_aa: CSARGSRTYGETQYF
cdr3_length: 13; clone_size: few; v_call: TRBV28; j_call: TRBJ1-5; d_call: .; cdr3_nt: TGTGCCAGCAGAAAAAGTAGCAATCAGCCCCAGCATTTT; cdr3_aa: CASRKSSNQPQHF
cdr3_length: 14; clone_size: many; v_call: TRBV7-3; j_call: TRBJ2-7; d_call: .; cdr3_nt: TGTGCCAGCAGCTTTGGTAGCGCTACCTACGAGCAGTACTTC; cdr3_aa: CASSFGSATYEQYF
cdr3_length: 13; clone_size: many; v_call: TRBV30; j_call: TRBJ2-7; d_call: TRBD1; cdr3_nt: TGTGCCTGGACCCGACAGGGAAACTACGAGCAGTACTTC; cdr3_aa: CAWTRQGNYEQYF
cdr3_length: 13; clone_size: many; v_call: TRBV10-3; j_call: TRBJ1-2; d_call: .; cdr3_nt: TGTGCCATCAGTTGGGACCGCTACTATGGCTACACCTTC; cdr3_aa: CAISWDRYYGYTF
cdr3_length: 13; clone_size: .; v_call: TRBV7-9; j_call: TRBJ1-1; d_call: TRBD1; cdr3_nt: TGTGCCAGCAGTCGACAGGGGTACACTGAAGCTTTCTTT; cdr3_aa: CASSRQGYTEAFF
cdr3_length: 16; clone_size: few; v_call: TRBV7-9; j_call: TRBJ2-7; d_call: .; cdr3_nt: TGTGCCAGCAGCTTAACCCCCCTCACTGGGGACTACGAGCAGTACTTC; cdr3_aa: CASSLTPLTGDYEQYF
cdr3_length: 15; clone_size: many; v_call: TRBV19; j_call: TRBJ1-5; d_call: .; cdr3_nt: TGTGCCAGTAGTATAGCGGCCCATAGCAATCAGCCCCAGCATTTT; cdr3_aa: CASSIAAHSNQPQHF
cdr3_length: 14; clone_size: many; v_call: TRBV10-3; j_call: TRBJ2-7; d_call: TRBD1; cdr3_nt: TGTGCCATCAGTGAAACAGGGGGTCCCTACGAGCAGTACTTC; cdr3_aa: CAISETGGPYEQYF
cdr3_length: 12; clone_size: many; v_call: TRBV7-6; j_call: TRBJ2-4; d_call: .; cdr3_nt: TGTGCCAGCAGTGAACATAGGGACCAGGAGTACTTC; cdr3_aa: CASSEHRDQEYF